The rows below give T cell receptor beta chains drawn from one sample of a study of blood T cell repertoires in COVID-19. Only in-frame clones appear in the TCRdb table, and some are missing; sequencing was by immunoSEQ multiplex PCR. Altogether 200,000 to 300,000 clones are present, more than 85% being singletons, with the ten largest covering approximately 5.1%. Source material: peripheral blood. These receptors were collected from a woman aged 55-70 years with COVID-19, enrolled during active disease. CDR3s include the opening cysteine and the closing phenylalanine or tryptophan. The order of the fields is J gene, CDR3 length, D gene, clone size, V gene, CDR3 protein, CDR3 DNA. D genes are given only for firm matches. Size is omitted from some rows. Given values are once, few, many or a class for expanded clones.

TRBJ1-2,15,-,-,TRBV19,CASSSGGPGRYGYTF,TGTGCCAGTAGTAGCGGGGGACCCGGTCGTTATGGCTACACCTTC
TRBJ2-7,14,TRBD1,-,TRBV7-2,CASSFRTGGYEQYF,TGTGCCAGCAGCTTTCGGACAGGGGGATACGAGCAGTACTTC
TRBJ2-1,16,TRBD2,-,TRBV5-1,CASSLLRSTGGNEQFF,TGCGCCAGCAGCTTGTTGCGGAGCACGGGGGGCAATGAGCAGTTCTTC
TRBJ1-5,20,TRBD1,-,TRBV2,CASSEVVGTGGLVGNQPQHF,TGTGCCAGCAGTGAAGTCGTAGGTACAGGGGGCCTGGTTGGCAATCAGCCCCAGCATTTT
TRBJ2-7,15,-,few,TRBV5-1,CASSLEGGNGYEQYF,TGCGCCAGCAGCTTGGAAGGGGGAAATGGGTACGAGCAGTACTTC
TRBJ2-2,18,-,-,TRBV28,CASSLPGHWEHRTGELFF,TGTGCCAGCAGTCTACCAGGACATTGGGAACACAGAACCGGGGAGCTGTTTTTT
TRBJ1-4,16,-,-,TRBV28,CASDPAVGQGNEKLFF,TGTGCCAGCGATCCGGCGGTTGGGCAGGGTAATGAAAAACTGTTTTTT
TRBJ2-5,17,TRBD2,-,TRBV5-8,CASSSYPLAGGLETQYF,TGTGCCAGCAGCTCTTATCCCCTAGCGGGAGGGCTAGAGACCCAGTACTTC
TRBJ2-5,18,TRBD2,once,TRBV2,CASSEGRLAGGGQETQYF,TGTGCCAGCAGTGAAGGAAGGCTAGCGGGTGGGGGCCAAGAGACCCAGTACTTC
TRBJ2-3,15,TRBD2,once,TRBV5-6,CASSFLAGEGDTQYF,TGTGCCAGCAGCTTTTTGGCGGGAGAGGGAGATACGCAGTATTTT
TRBJ2-7,15,-,-,TRBV6-1,CASSEDWGGSRQQYF,TGTGCCAGCAGTGAAGATTGGGGCGGCTCTCGTCAGCAGTACTTC
TRBJ2-1,18,-,-,TRBV27,CASSLRGFIGNLNNEQFF,TGTGCCAGCAGTTTAAGGGGATTCATCGGAAACTTGAACAATGAGCAGTTCTTC
TRBJ2-5,13,TRBD2,-,TRBV30,CAWSGGRGETQYF,TGTGCCTGGAGTGGCGGGAGGGGGGAGACCCAGTACTTC
TRBJ2-1,15,-,-,TRBV9,CASSVGGALNHEQFF,TGTGCCAGCAGCGTTGGGGGGGCGCTAAACCATGAGCAGTTCTTC
TRBJ2-5,14,-,-,TRBV6-6,CASSRLDAQETQYF,TGTGCCAGCAGCAGACTAGACGCCCAAGAGACCCAGTACTTC
TRBJ2-3,20,-,-,TRBV18,CASSPPSPTTGLWGTDTQYF,TGTGCCAGCTCACCACCGTCGCCTACCACAGGGTTGTGGGGCACAGATACGCAGTATTTT